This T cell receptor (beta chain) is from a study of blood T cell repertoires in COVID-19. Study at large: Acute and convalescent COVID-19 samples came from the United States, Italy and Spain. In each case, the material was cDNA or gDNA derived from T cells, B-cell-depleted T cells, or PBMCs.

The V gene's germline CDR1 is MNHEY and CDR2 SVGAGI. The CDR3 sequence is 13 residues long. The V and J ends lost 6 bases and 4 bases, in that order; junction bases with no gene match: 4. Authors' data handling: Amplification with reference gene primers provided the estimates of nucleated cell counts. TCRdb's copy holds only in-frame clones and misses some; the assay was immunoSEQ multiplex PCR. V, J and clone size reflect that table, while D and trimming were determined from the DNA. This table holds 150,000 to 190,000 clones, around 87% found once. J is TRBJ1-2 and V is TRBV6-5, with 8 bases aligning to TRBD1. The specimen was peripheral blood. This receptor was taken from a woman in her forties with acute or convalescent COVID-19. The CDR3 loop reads CASSPGTGYGYTF. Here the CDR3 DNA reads TGTGCCAGCAGCCCCGGGACAGGCTATGGCTACACCTTC.